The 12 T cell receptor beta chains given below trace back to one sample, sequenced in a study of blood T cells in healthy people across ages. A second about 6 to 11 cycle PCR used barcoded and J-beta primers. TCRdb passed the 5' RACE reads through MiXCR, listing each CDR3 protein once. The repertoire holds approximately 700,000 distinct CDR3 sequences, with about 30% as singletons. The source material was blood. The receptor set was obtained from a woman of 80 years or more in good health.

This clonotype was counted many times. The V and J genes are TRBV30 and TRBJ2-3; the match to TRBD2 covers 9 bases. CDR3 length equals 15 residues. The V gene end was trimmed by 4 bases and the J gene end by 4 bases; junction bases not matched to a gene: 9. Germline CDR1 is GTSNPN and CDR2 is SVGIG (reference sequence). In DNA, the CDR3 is TGTGCCTGGATCAGAGGGACTAGCTTACCAGATACGCAGTATTTT. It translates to CAWIRGTSLPDTQYF.

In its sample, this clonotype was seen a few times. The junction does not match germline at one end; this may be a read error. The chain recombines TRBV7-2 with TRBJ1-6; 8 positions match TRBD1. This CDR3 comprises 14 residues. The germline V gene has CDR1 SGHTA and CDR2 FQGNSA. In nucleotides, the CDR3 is TGTGCCAGCAGCTTAGGGACAGGGTTGACACCCCCCCACTTT. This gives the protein CASSLGTGLTPPHF.

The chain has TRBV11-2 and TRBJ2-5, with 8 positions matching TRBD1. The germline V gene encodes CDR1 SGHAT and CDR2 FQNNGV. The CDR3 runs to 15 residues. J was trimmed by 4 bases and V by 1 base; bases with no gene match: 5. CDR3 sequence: CASSLVPDRGETQYF. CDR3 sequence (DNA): TGTGCCAGCAGCTTAGTCCCAGACAGGGGAGAGACCCAGTACTTC.

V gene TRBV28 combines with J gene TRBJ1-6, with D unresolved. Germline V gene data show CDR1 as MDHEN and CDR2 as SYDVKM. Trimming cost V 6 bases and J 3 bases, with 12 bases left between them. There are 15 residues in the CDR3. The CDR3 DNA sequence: TGTGCCAGCAGCTCTGGACTGCTCTATAATTCACCCCTCCACTTT. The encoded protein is CASSSGLLYNSPLHF.

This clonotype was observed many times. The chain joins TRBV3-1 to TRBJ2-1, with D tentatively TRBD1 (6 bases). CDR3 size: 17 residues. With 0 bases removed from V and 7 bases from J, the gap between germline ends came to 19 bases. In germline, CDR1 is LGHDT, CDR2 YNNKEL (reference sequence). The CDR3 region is CASSQEVGQGYLNEQFF. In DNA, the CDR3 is TGTGCCAGCAGCCAAGAGGTAGGGCAGGGGTACTTGAATGAGCAGTTCTTC.

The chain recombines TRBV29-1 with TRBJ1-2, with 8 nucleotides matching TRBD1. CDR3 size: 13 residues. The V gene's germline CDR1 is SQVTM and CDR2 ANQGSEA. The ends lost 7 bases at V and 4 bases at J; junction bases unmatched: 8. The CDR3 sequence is CSAEPGGSYGYTF. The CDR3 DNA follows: TGCAGCGCAGAACCAGGGGGCAGCTATGGCTACACCTTC.

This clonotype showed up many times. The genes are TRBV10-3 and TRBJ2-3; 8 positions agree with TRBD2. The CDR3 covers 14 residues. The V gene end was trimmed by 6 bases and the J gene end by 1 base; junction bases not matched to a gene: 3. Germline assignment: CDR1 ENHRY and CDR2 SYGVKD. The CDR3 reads CAISGSGGTDTQYF. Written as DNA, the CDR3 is TGTGCCATCAGCGGTAGCGGGGGCACAGATACGCAGTATTTT.

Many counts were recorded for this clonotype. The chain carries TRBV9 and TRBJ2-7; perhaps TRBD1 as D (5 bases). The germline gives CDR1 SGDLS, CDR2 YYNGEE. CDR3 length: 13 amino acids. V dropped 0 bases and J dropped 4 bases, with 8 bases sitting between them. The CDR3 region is CASSVGGKYEQYF. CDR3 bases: TGTGCCAGCAGCGTAGGGGGCAAATACGAGCAGTACTTC.

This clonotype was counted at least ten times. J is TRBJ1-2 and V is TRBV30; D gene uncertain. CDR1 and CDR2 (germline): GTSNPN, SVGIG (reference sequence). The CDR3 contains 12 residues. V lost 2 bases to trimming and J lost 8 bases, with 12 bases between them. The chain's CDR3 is CAWSPSGEGYTF. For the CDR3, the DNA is TGTGCCTGGAGTCCGTCAGGTGAAGGCTACACCTTC.

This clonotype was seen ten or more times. CDR3 residues: CASSQDYRQGGRDTQYF. The CDR3 DNA sequence: TGCGCCAGCAGCCAAGATTATAGACAGGGGGGAAGAGATACGCAGTATTTT. This rearrangement joins TRBV4-3 to TRBJ2-3; TRBD1 agrees at 9 bases. Germline lookup yields CDR1 LGHNA and CDR2 YSLEER. This CDR3 spans 17 amino acids. Trimming cost V 0 bases and J 5 bases; bases outside gene matches: 9.

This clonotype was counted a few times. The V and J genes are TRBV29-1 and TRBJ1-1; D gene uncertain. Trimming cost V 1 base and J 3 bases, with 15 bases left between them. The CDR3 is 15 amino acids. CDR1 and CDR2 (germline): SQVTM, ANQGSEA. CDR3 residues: CSVEGQKNRDTEAFF. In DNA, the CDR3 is TGCAGCGTTGAAGGTCAGAAAAATAGGGACACTGAAGCTTTCTTT.

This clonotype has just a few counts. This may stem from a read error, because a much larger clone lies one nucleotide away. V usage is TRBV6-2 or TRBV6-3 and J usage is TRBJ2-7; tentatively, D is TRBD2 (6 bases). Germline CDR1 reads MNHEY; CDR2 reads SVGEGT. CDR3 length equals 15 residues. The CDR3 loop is CTSLPRRGTSYEQYF. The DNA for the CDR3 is TGTACCAGCCTCCCCCGGAGGGGCACCTCCTACGAGCAGTACTTC.